These 5 T cell receptor beta chains came from one sample sequenced in a study of blood T cell repertoires in COVID-19 (dated by TCRdb to 2019 to 2021). Preparation of the library involved the immunoSEQ multiplex PCR assay. In TCRdb, the immuneACCESS table is reduced to in-frame sequences with V and J assigned. These tables do not hold every clone; where another copy was compared, an unresolved V gene accounts for under half, and the others remain unexplained. In all, the sample holds 300,000 to 400,000 clones, and more than 70% of those were seen once. The leading ten clones occupy 1.6% of the sample. The specimen sequenced was peripheral blood. The receptor source for this set is a woman in her 30s with COVID-19, enrolled during active disease.

The chain couples TRBV7-9 to TRBJ1-6; 8 bases are shared with TRBD1. Looked up from germline, CDR1 is SEHNR and CDR2 is FQNEAQ (reference sequence). This CDR3 has 14 amino acids. V dropped 3 bases and J dropped 6; count of bases not matched to a gene: 1. Here the CDR3 reads CASSLDRVNSPLHF. CDR3 coding DNA: TGTGCCAGCAGCTTGGACAGGGTTAATTCACCCCTCCACTTT.

This rearrangement joins TRBV4-1 to TRBJ2-5; possible D gene TRBD1, 6 bases. The germline V gene has CDR1 MGHRA and CDR2 YSYEKL. CDR3 length equals 16 residues. V lost 3 bases, J lost 0 bases, and 14 bases lay in between. CDR3 coding DNA: TGCGCCAGCAGCCAGTACAGGGAAGGGTACCAAGAGACCCAGTACTTC. Translating gives CASSQYREGYQETQYF.

This chain uses TRBV28 with TRBJ1-5, with D perhaps matching TRBD1 (5 bases). CDR3 length: 15 amino acids. Germline assignment: CDR1 MDHEN and CDR2 SYDVKM. Trimming left V 5 bases short and J 3 bases short, with 14 bases between. For the CDR3, the DNA is TGTGCCAGCAGTCGTCTTCAGGGATCCAATCAGCCCCAGCATTTT. Protein: CASSRLQGSNQPQHF.

The CDR3 region has the DNA TGTGCCAGCAGCCTTGGGGTGGGTGGGGGGTCCTATAATTCACCCCTCCACTTT. It yields the protein CASSLGVGGGSYNSPLHF. The rearrangement links TRBV4-2 to TRBJ1-6; possible D gene TRBD1, 5 bases. Trimming cost V 4 bases and J 1 base, with 17 bases left between them. From germline, CDR1 is LGHNA and CDR2 YNFKEQ. This CDR3 has 18 residues.

On this clone itself: The same CDR3 also results from other DNA sequences found in this sample. The V and J genes are TRBV30 and TRBJ1-5, with D possibly TRBD1 on 6 matching bases. Germline assignment: CDR1 GTSNPN and CDR2 SVGIG (reference sequence). The germline V and J ends were trimmed by 0 bases and 7 bases, with 7 bases remaining between them. CDR3 size: 12 residues. The CDR3 reads CAWSVQGQPQHF. In DNA, the CDR3 is TGTGCCTGGAGTGTACAGGGCCAGCCCCAGCATTTT.